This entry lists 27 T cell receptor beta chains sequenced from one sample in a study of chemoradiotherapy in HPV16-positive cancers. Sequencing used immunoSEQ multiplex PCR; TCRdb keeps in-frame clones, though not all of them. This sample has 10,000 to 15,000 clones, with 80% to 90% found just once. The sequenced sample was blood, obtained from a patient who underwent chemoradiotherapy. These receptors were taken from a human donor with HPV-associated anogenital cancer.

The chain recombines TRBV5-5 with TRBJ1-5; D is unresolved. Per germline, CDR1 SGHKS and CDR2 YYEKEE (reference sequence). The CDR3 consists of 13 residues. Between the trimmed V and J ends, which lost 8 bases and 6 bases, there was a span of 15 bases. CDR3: CASRKGISQPQHF. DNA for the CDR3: TGTGCCAGTAGGAAGGGTATCAGTCAGCCCCAGCATTTT. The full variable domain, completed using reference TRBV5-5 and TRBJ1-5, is DAGVTQSPTHLIKTRGQQVTLRCSPISGHKSVSWYQQVLGQGPQFIFQYYEKEERGRGNFPDRFSARQFPNYSSELNVNALLLGDSALYLCASRKGISQPQHFGDGTRLSIL.

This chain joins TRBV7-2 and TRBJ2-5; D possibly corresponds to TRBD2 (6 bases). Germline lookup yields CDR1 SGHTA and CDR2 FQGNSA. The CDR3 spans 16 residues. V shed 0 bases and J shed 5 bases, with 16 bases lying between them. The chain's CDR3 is CASSLATGVVRETQYF. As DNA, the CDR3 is TGTGCCAGCAGCTTAGCAACGGGGGTGGTTAGGGAGACCCAGTACTTC. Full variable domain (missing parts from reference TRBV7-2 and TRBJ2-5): GAGVSQSPSNKVTEKGKDVELRCDPISGHTALYWYRQSLGQGLEFLIYFQGNSAPDKSGLPSDRFSAERTGGSVSTLTIQRTQQEDSAVYLCASSLATGVVRETQYFGPGTRLLVL.

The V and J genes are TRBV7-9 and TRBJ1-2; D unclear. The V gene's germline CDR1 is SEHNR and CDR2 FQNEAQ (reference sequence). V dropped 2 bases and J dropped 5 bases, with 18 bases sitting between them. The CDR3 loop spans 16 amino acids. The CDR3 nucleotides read TGTGCCAGCAGCTTAATTGATAGGGTAGGGTTTTATGGCTACACCTTC. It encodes CASSLIDRVGFYGYTF.

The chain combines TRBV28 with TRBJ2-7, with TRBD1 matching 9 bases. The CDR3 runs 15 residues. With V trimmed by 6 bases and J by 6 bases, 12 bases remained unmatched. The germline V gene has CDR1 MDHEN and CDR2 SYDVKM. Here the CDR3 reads CASRGAGQGDGEQYF. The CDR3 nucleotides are TGTGCCAGCAGGGGGGCGGGACAGGGAGATGGCGAGCAGTACTTC.

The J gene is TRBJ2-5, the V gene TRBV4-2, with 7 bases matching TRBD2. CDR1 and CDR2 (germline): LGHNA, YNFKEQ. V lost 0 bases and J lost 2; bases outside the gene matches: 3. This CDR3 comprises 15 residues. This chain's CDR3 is CASSQERGGQETQYF. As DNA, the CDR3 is TGTGCCAGCAGCCAAGAACGCGGGGGTCAAGAGACCCAGTACTTC.

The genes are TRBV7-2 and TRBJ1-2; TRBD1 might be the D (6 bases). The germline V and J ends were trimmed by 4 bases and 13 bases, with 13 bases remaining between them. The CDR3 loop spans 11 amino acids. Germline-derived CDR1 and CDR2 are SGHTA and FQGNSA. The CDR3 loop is CASSYRVGVTF. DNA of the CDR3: TGTGCCAGCAGCTACAGGGTGGGGGTCACCTTC.

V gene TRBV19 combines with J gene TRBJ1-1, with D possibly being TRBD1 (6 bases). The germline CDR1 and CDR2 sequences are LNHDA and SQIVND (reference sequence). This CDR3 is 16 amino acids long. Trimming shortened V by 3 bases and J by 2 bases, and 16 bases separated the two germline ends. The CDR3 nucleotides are TGTGCCAGTAGTATTGGGATACAGGGCCTAAACACTGAAGCTTTCTTT. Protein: CASSIGIQGLNTEAFF.

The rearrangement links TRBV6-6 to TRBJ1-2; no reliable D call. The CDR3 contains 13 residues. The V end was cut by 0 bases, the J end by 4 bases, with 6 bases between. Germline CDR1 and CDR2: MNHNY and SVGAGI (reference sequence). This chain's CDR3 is CASSYSNGYGYTF. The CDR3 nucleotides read TGTGCCAGCAGTTACTCGAACGGCTATGGCTACACCTTC.

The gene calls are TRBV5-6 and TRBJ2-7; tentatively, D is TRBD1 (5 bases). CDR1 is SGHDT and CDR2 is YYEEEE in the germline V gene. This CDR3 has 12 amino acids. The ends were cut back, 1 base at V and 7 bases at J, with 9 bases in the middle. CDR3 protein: CASSLWNREQYF. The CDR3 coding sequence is TGTGCCAGCAGCTTGTGGAACAGGGAGCAGTACTTC.

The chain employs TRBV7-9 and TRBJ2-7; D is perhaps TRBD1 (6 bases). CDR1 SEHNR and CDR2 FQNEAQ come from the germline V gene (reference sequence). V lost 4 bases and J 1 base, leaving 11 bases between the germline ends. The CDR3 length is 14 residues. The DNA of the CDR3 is TGTGCCAGCAGCTCCCGGGACACTTCCTACGAGCAGTACTTC. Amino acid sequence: CASSSRDTSYEQYF.

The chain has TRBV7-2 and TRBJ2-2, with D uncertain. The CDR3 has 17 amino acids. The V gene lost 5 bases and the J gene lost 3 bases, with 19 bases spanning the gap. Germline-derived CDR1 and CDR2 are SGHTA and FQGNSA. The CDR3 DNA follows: TGTGCCAGCAGCCCCCATTTTTTTCCGGGCTACACCGGGGAGCTGTTTTTT. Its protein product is CASSPHFFPGYTGELFF.

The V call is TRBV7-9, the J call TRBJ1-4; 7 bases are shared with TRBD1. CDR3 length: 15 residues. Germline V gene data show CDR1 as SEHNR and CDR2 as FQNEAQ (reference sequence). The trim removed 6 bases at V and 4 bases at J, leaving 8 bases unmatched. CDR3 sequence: CASSLDRDYNEKLFF. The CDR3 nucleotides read TGTGCCAGCAGTCTAGACAGGGACTATAATGAAAAACTGTTTTTT.

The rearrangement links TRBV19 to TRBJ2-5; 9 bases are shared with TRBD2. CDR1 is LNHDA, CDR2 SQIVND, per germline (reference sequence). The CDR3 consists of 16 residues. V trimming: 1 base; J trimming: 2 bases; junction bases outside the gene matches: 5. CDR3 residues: CASSIAIAGAQETQYF. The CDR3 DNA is TGTGCCAGTAGTATAGCGATAGCGGGGGCACAAGAGACCCAGTACTTC.

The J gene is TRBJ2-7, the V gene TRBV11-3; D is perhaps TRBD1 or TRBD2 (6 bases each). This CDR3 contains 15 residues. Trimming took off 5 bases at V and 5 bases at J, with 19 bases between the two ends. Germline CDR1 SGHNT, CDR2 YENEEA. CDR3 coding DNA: TGTGCCAGCAGCCCACCGGCGGGACAAAAGGACGAGCAGTACTTC. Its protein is CASSPPAGQKDEQYF. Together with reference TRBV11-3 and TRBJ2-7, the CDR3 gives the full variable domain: EAGVVQSPRYKIIEKKQPVAFWCNPISGHNTLYWYLQNLGQGPELLIRYENEEAVDDSQLPKDRFSAERLKGVDSTLKIQPAELGDSAVYLCASSPPAGQKDEQYFGPGTRLTVT.

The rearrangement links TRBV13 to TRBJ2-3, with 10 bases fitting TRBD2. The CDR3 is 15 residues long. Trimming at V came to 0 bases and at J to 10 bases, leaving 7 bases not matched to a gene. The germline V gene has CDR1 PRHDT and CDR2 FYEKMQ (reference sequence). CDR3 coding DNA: TGTGCCAGCAGCTTAGGCCTCAGCGGGGGGGTTCCGCAGTATTTT. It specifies CASSLGLSGGVPQYF.

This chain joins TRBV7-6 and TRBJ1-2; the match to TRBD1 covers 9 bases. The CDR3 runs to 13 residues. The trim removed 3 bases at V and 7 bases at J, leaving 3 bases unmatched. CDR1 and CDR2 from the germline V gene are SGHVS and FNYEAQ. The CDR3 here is CASSLGDRAGYTF. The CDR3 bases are TGTGCCAGCAGCTTGGGGGACAGGGCTGGCTACACCTTC.

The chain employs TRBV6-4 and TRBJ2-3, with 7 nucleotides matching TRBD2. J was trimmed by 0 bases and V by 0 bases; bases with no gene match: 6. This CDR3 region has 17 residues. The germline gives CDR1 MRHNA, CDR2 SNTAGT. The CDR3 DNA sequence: TGTGCCAGCAGTGACTCCGGTGGTAGCGGGAGCACAGATACGCAGTATTTT. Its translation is CASSDSGGSGSTDTQYF.

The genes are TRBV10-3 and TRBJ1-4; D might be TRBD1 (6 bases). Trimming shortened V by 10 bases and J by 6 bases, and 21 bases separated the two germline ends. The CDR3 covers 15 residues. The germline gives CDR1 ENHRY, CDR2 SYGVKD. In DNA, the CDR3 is TGTGCCACCCACCCCACTGGCAGGGGATATGAAAAACTGTTTTTT. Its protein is CATHPTGRGYEKLFF.

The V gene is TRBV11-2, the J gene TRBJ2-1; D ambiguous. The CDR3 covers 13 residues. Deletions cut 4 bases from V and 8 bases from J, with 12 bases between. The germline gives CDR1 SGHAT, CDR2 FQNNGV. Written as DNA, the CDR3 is TGTGCCAGCAGCTCCGGGCAGGAGTATGAGCAGTTCTTC. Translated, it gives CASSSGQEYEQFF.

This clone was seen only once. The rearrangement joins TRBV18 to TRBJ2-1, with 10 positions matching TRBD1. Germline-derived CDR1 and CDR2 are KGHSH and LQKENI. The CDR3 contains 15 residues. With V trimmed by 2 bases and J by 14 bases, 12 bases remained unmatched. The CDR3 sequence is CASSPERQGARGEFF. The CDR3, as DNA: TGTGCCAGCTCACCAGAGAGACAGGGGGCGCGGGGGGAGTTCTTC.

This chain's CDR3 is CASSSTIGGYNEQFF. In nucleotides, the CDR3 is TGTGCCAGCAGCTCGACTATCGGGGGGTACAATGAGCAGTTCTTC. This chain joins TRBV7-7 and TRBJ2-1, with 7 bases aligning to TRBD2. The CDR3 runs to 15 residues. Trimming took 4 bases from V and 4 from J; bases not matched to a gene: 7. Germline V gene data show CDR1 as SSHAT and CDR2 as FNYEAQ (reference sequence).

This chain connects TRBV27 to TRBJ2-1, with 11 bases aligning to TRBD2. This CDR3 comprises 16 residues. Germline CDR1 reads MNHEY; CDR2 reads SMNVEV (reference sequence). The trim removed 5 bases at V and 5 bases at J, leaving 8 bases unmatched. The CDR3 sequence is CASSLLTSGIHNEQFF. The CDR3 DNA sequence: TGTGCCAGCAGTCTTCTGACTAGCGGGATCCACAATGAGCAGTTCTTC.

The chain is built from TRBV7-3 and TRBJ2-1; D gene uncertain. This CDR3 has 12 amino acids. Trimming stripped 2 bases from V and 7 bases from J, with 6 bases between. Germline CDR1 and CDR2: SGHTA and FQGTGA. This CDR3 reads CASSLDGNEQFF. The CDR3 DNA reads TGTGCCAGCAGCTTAGACGGTAATGAGCAGTTCTTC.

DNA for the CDR3: TGTGCCAGCAGCTTAGACGACGGGGAGCTGTTTTTT. Amino acid sequence: CASSLDDGELFF. The chain joins TRBV11-3 to TRBJ2-2; D unclear. Per germline, CDR1 SGHNT and CDR2 YENEEA. The CDR3 has 12 residues. V was shortened by 0 bases and J by 7 bases, with 3 bases between the two germline ends.

The CDR3 DNA sequence: TGTGCCAGCAGCTTAGGAGGGTCTGGGGCCAACGTCCTGACTTTC. Translation gives CASSLGGSGANVLTF. The V and J genes are TRBV7-2 and TRBJ2-6; maybe TRBD2 (5 bases). This CDR3 comprises 15 residues. CDR1 and CDR2 (germline): SGHTA, FQGNSA. The V and J ends lost 1 base and 1 base respectively, with 5 bases between them.

DNA of the CDR3: TGTGCCAGCAGCCCGCAGGGGGGCGGTCGGACTAGCGGGATTGAGCAGTTCTTC. This translates into CASSPQGGGRTSGIEQFF. The chain combines TRBV4-2 with TRBJ2-1, with TRBD2 identical over 12 bases. V lost 4 bases, J lost 9 bases, and 16 bases stayed unmatched. Germline V lookup: CDR1 LGHNA, CDR2 YNFKEQ. The CDR3 has 18 residues.

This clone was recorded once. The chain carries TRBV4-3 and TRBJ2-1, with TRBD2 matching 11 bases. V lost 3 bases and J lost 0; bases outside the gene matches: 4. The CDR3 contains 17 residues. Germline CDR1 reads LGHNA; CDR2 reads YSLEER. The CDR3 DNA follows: TGCGCCAGCAGCCAGAATCTAGCGGGGGGCTCCTACAATGAGCAGTTCTTC. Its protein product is CASSQNLAGGSYNEQFF.